This TCR beta chain was sequenced in a study of T cell repertoires in cytomegalovirus infection. One entry per CDR3 protein results from TCRdb running MiXCR on the reads. The table shows 900,000 to 950,000 distinct CDR3 sequences, with approximately 31% occurring only once. The sample holds a few counts of this clonotype. The target antigen is unknown. Germline CDR1 reads MDHEN; CDR2 reads SYDVKM. V was pared by 3 bases and J by 0 bases, with 17 bases between. The CDR3 length is 18 residues. The chain joins TRBV28 to TRBJ1-4, with unresolved D. The material was cultured CD8+ T cells from PBMCs, obtained from culture after CMV antigen stimulation. The receptor was isolated from a human donor in good health (CMV status not recorded). Some clones in this sample may be carry-over from other donors' samples. CDR3 in DNA: TGTGCCAGCAGTTTCCCCCTAAAAAACACCGCAACTAATGAAAAACTGTTTTTT. Translation gives CASSFPLKNTATNEKLFF.